This T cell receptor (beta chain) was captured by sequencing in a study of spatial heterogeneity in lung cancer (dated by TCRdb to about 2019). Notes on the research overall: Beta-chain transcripts were consistently detected in greater numbers than alpha-chain transcripts, which likely reflects a higher abundance of beta-chain transcripts. In the raw uncorrected reads, each unique combination of TCR and UMI appeared more than ten times on average. In non-small cell lung cancer, the study made a quantitative comparison of TCR alpha and beta repertoires among multiple tumor regions, matched nontumor lung and blood. Nonsynonymous mutation counts, determined by whole-exome sequencing of tumor tissue, were related to features of the TCR repertoire. Both alpha and beta chains were TCR-sequenced in samples taken at surgery, namely 220 tumor regions, around 64 matched nontumor lung samples and approximately 58 PBMC samples. The paper's findings and limits, for the study overall: Additional single-cell paired TCR alpha and beta sequencing was considered necessary to confirm, at a functional level, the hypothesis that regional TCRs recognize regional mutations. Ubiquitous expanded tumor TCRs were detected in blood more often at tumor resection than at routine follow-up.

Library method: 5' RACE. These reads were obtained on a NextSeq 500. The TCR library protocol attached a unique molecular identifier to each TCR cDNA molecule to allow correction of PCR and sequencing errors. In the source study's methods: TCR identification, UMI-based error correction and CDR3 extraction were all carried out with Decombinator tools. TCRs above a frequency of 2 per 1,000, corresponding to the top 1% of the tumor frequency distribution, were defined as expanded. Renyi diversity was calculated using the R vegan package after each repertoire was subsampled 100 times to 5,000 TCRs. CDR3 similarity networks were built from amino acid triplet string-kernel similarity, connecting CDR3s with pairwise similarity above 0.82. TCRdb applied fastp at Q25 and MiXCR to the public reads, then kept only in-frame beta chains. Rows are combined by CDR3 protein, so each entry shows the most common genes and DNA. The V and J calls follow TCRdb's processing rather than the paper's. In this sample the table shows thousands of distinct CDR3 sequences, 16% of which occur a single time. Less than 70% of the sample rests with the top ten.

According to the study, the label for this sample's time point signals: sample taken at primary tumor resection. Without any cell sorting, TCR sequencing was performed on whole RNA extracted either from tumor and nontumor lung tissue or from cryopreserved PBMC samples. The donors were fewer than 90 patients from the lung TRACERx cohort who had early-stage, untreated non-small cell lung cancer. A patient was chosen for TCR sequencing only when enough RNA was available from at least two tumor regions. Only a few counts were recorded for this clonotype. Its recognized antigen is unknown. No qualities accompany the bases; no much larger clone lies one base away. Taken from cysteine to phenylalanine, the CDR3 has 16 residues. The read is trimmed to its CDR3 DNA, 48 bases read in frame from base 1. CDR1 and CDR2, per the germline V gene, are SGHTA and FQGNSA. Germline trimming amounts to 1 base on V and 6 bases on J, with 10 as the count of junction bases outside the gene matches.

The source is a male donor with early-stage non-small cell lung cancer. This sample comprised PBMCs, obtained at surgery. This chain joins TRBV7-2 to TRBJ2-5, with 8 bases matching TRBD2. The encoded CDR3 is CASSLDSAGEGKTQYF. The base sequence is TGTGCCAGCAGCTTAGACTCAGCGGGAGAGGGGAAGACCCAGTACTTC.